The source of this T cell receptor beta chain is a study of early T cells in non-severe SARS-CoV-2 infection. Study-level background: RNA in bulk from unsorted whole blood was sequenced, and chains were unpaired.

This clonotype was observed at least ten times. The ends were cut back, 4 bases at V and 0 bases at J, with 13 bases in the middle. The CDR3 totals 15 residues. Germline CDR1 is SGHVS and CDR2 is FNYEAQ. Individual cDNA molecules carried attached unique molecular identifiers. TCRdb re-analysed the 5' RACE reads in MiXCR, keeping a single row per CDR3 protein. The sample shows 30,000 to 35,000 distinct CDR3 sequences, more than 4% of them seen only once. The receptor comes from an adult who was a healthcare worker with PCR-confirmed SARS-CoV-2 infection or an uninfected control (not recorded which). Sequenced sample: whole blood. The chain couples TRBV7-6 to TRBJ2-7; a possible D gene is TRBD1 (5 bases). CDR3 sequence reads: CASSSWGRSSYEQYF. As DNA, the CDR3 is TGTGCCAGCAGCTCCTGGGGCCGGAGCTCCTACGAGCAGTACTTC.